These 10 T cell receptor beta chains share one sample of origin, sequenced in a study of patients and donors after allogeneic stem cell transplantation. TCRdb ran MiXCR on the RT-PCR reads and lists one entry per CDR3 protein. Seen here are about a million distinct CDR3 sequences, about 20% observed once, and the top ten hold 5% to 6.5%. Sequencing was done on a sample of blood, either unsorted or a sorted T cell fraction (not recorded which). The receptors were sampled from a human donor who was either an allogeneic HSCT recipient or a stem cell or donor lymphocyte infusion donor (not recorded which). It is not recorded whose cells these are; they may come from a transplant donor.

This chain connects TRBV20-1 to TRBJ2-1, with D uncertain. The CDR3 length is 12 residues. CDR1 is DFQATT and CDR2 is SNEGSKA in the germline V gene (reference sequence). Trimming removed 5 bases from V and 6 bases from J, with 11 bases in between. CDR3 sequence (DNA): TGCAGTGCTTCAACGGACGGCAATGAGCAGTTCTTC. It translates to CSASTDGNEQFF.

The rearrangement uses TRBV5-1 and TRBJ1-6, with 7 nucleotides matching TRBD1. V shed 4 bases, J shed 6 bases, and the junction held 4 bases outside the gene matches. The CDR3 sequence is 14 residues long. The germline gives CDR1 SGHRS, CDR2 YFSETQ. In DNA form, the CDR3 reads TGCGCCAGCAGCCAGGGACAGTTTAATTCACCCCTCCACTTT. Amino acids: CASSQGQFNSPLHF.

The gene calls are TRBV15 and TRBJ2-5, with D uncertain. Trimming cost V 7 bases and J 4 bases, with 13 bases left between them. In germline, CDR1 is LNHNV, CDR2 YYDKDF (reference sequence). The CDR3 spans 13 residues. CDR3 in DNA: TGTGCCACCACCCGTGGACGGAGAGAGACCCAGTACTTC. It is translated as CATTRGRRETQYF.

The V gene is TRBV2, the J gene TRBJ2-7; D unclear. V gave up 8 bases and J gave up 0 bases, with 11 bases separating them. Germline V gives CDR1 SNHLY, CDR2 FYNNEI. This CDR3 has 13 residues. The CDR3 loop reads CASLLRSSYEQYF. In DNA, the CDR3 is TGTGCCAGCCTGCTACGGAGCTCCTACGAGCAGTACTTC.

This clonotype was recorded a few times. CDR3 in DNA: TGCAGTGCTAGAGCGGGCACAGGTGAAGAGACCCAGTACTTC. Its translation is CSARAGTGEETQYF. The chain recombines TRBV20-1 with TRBJ2-5; tentative D call: TRBD1 (5 bases). Trimming pared 1 base from V and 3 bases from J, leaving 12 bases between. Germline values: CDR1 DFQATT, CDR2 SNEGSKA (reference sequence). CDR3 length equals 14 residues.

A few counts support this clonotype. The rearrangement links TRBV5-1 to TRBJ2-3; D might be TRBD2 (6 bases). The CDR3 sequence is 16 residues long. The germline CDR1 and CDR2 sequences are SGHRS and YFSETQ. V lost 0 bases and J lost 0, with 11 bases in between. The CDR3 DNA is TGCGCCAGCAGCTTGGGGTTCGGGACTAGCACAGATACGCAGTATTTT. This gives the protein CASSLGFGTSTDTQYF.

There are a few counts of this clonotype. V is TRBV4-3 and J is TRBJ2-1, with D tentatively TRBD2 (5 bases). The CDR3 is made up of 16 amino acids. Trimming took 0 bases from V and 0 from J, leaving 9 bases between them. The germline gives CDR1 LGHNA, CDR2 YSLEER. CDR3 residues: CASSQDLGSSYNEQFF. The CDR3 region has the DNA TGCGCCAGCAGCCAAGATCTGGGGAGCTCCTACAATGAGCAGTTCTTC.

Written as DNA, the CDR3 is TGTGCCAGCCGAGGGACTAGTGGGGGTGAGCAGTTCTTC. It translates to CASRGTSGGEQFF. This chain links TRBV6-1 with TRBJ2-1; 8 positions agree with TRBD2. Trimming at V came to 8 bases and at J to 9 bases, leaving 9 bases not matched to a gene. Germline V gene sequence: CDR1 MNHNS, CDR2 SASEGT. The CDR3 covers 13 residues.

A few counts support this clonotype. The V gene is TRBV27, the J gene TRBJ1-1; 8 nucleotides match TRBD1. Germline V gives CDR1 MNHEY, CDR2 SMNVEV (reference sequence). Trimming cost V 5 bases and J 0 bases; bases outside gene matches: 8. The CDR3 length is 16 residues. The CDR3, as DNA: TGTGCCAGCAGTCCTATGCACAGGGGGATGAACACTGAAGCTTTCTTT. This gives the protein CASSPMHRGMNTEAFF.

The chain combines TRBV3-1 with TRBJ2-7; 10 bases map to TRBD2. After removal of 0 bases from V and 2 bases from J, the junction contained 7 bases not matched to a gene. The CDR3 length is 17 residues. Looked up from germline, CDR1 is LGHDT and CDR2 is YNNKEL (reference sequence). DNA of the CDR3: TGTGCCAGCAGCCAAGATGCCCTCGGACTAGCGGCCTACGAGCAGTACTTC. Amino acids: CASSQDALGLAAYEQYF.